These 27 T cell receptor beta chains came from one sample sequenced in a study of CD8+ T cells in alopecia areata. Isolated RNA was reverse transcribed into cDNA used as the sequencing template. Sequencing used immunoSEQ multiplex PCR; TCRdb keeps in-frame clones, though not all of them. The sample includes 200,000 to 300,000 clones, none of them occurring once. A sort of pooled cutaneous lymph node cells used CD4, CD8alpha, NKG2D, NKG2ACE and other stains. Sequencing input: CD4+ T cells sorted from a lymph node. These receptor sequences come from a C3H/HeJ mouse with alopecia areata. The strain's MHC type: H2-k.

This clone came up a few times. Germline and genes: mouse. The read gets to within 4 residues of the CDR3 end, and the germline J gene fills in the rest. V is TRBV13-1 and J is TRBJ2-1; perhaps TRBD2 as D (6 bases). V shed 7 bases and J shed 4 bases, with 15 bases lying between them. Germline V gene sequence: CDR1 NSHNY, CDR2 SYGAGN. This CDR3 is 14 amino acids long. CDR3 amino acids: CASGLRDSYAEQFF. The sequenced part of the CDR3 DNA is TGTGCCAGCGGCCTCCGGGACTCTTATGCT.

A note on this clone: The genes are named according to mouse. Read data end 4 residues before the CDR3 end; the end is taken from the germline J gene. The chain is built from TRBV1 and TRBJ2-3, with D possibly matching TRBD2 (6 bases). Germline loops: CDR1 NSQYPW, CDR2 LRSPGD (reference sequence). V lost 4 bases, J lost 0 bases, and 11 bases lay in between. The CDR3 has 15 residues. The part of the CDR3 DNA that was read is TGCACCTGCAGTGAGGGAGGGACTAGTGCAGAA. Its translation is CTCSEGGTSAE. The entire CDR3 protein reads CTCSEGGTSAETLYF.

There are many counts of this clone. Genes and germline come from the mouse. The read gets to within 4 residues of the CDR3 end, and the germline J gene fills in the rest. This sequence joins TRBV16 and TRBJ1-2; 10 nucleotides align to TRBD1. Germline CDR1 SGHSA, CDR2 FRNQAP. V gave up 0 bases and J gave up 2 bases; unmatched junction bases: 3. This CDR3 region has 16 residues. Incomplete CDR3 DNA: TGTGCAAGCAGCTTAGATAAGACAGGGGGCAACTCC. Its protein is CASSLDKTGGNS. The whole CDR3 sequence reads CASSLDKTGGNSDYTF.

Turning to this clone: Gene names and germline match the mouse. The read comes to an end 3 residues before the CDR3 does, leaving the germline J gene to fill in the end. V gene TRBV1 combines with J gene TRBJ1-6; TRBD1 might be the D (6 bases). TRBJ1-6 qualifies as an ORF whose function is uncertain. The CDR3 loop spans 16 amino acids. CDR1 and CDR2 from the germline V gene are NSQYPW and LRSPGD (reference sequence). V lost 5 bases, J lost 0 bases, and 11 bases lay in between. CDR3 sequence reads: CTCSLRDNSYNSPLYF. The part of the CDR3 DNA that was read is TGCACCTGCAGTCTCCGGGACAATTCCTATAATTCGCCC.

This clone was observed a handful of times. Mouse names are used for the genes. The read gets to within 4 residues of the CDR3 end, and the germline J gene fills in the rest. The V call is TRBV14, the J call TRBJ2-1; TRBD2 agrees at 10 bases. Germline trimming cut 5 bases from V and 6 bases from J; bases unmatched to any gene: 5. In germline, CDR1 is SGHDT, CDR2 FRDEAV. The CDR3 covers 14 residues. The sequenced part of the CDR3 DNA is TGTGCCAGCAGGCCTGGGGGGGCGGGTGCT. Protein product: CASRPGGAGA. The full CDR3 reads CASRPGGAGAEQFF.

Comment on this clone: Genes here carry mouse names. The read finishes 4 residues shy of the CDR3 end, and the germline J gene is used to complete it. This same CDR3 is encoded by further DNA sequences in the sample. The V and J genes are TRBV1 and TRBJ1-1, with 11 bases aligning to TRBD1. Germline V gene data show CDR1 as NSQYPW and CDR2 as LRSPGD (reference sequence). V was pared by 0 bases and J by 4 bases, with 1 base of the junction left unmatched. The CDR3 is 15 amino acids. The CDR3 loop is CTCSADGTGGTEVFF. The CDR3 DNA, read in part, is TGCACCTGCAGTGCAGATGGGACAGGGGGCACA.

The sample holds a few counts of this clone. Mouse germline and gene names are used. The read ends 4 residues early relative to the CDR3; the germline J gene fills the gap. Other nucleotide sequences from this sample produce the same CDR3. This chain uses TRBV19 with TRBJ2-3, with D tentatively TRBD1 (6 bases). V lost 4 bases and J lost 0, with 9 bases in between. This CDR3 spans 14 amino acids. Per the germline V gene, CDR1 is FNHDT and CDR2 is SITEND (reference sequence). The CDR3 protein is CASSLQGSAETLYF. The sequenced part of the CDR3 DNA is TGTGCCAGCAGTTTACAGGGTAGTGCAGAA.

Only a few counts were recorded for this clone. Mouse gene names apply. Sequencing ends 4 residues short of the CDR3 end; the germline J gene provides the rest. The genes are TRBV1 and TRBJ2-7; D is undetermined. The germline gives CDR1 NSQYPW, CDR2 LRSPGD (reference sequence). This CDR3 spans 12 amino acids. V dropped 5 bases and J dropped 2 bases, with 7 bases sitting between them. Incomplete CDR3 DNA: TGCACCTGCAGTTCACAAACCTAT. Amino acid sequence: CTCSSQTY. The complete CDR3 protein is CTCSSQTYEQYF. The full variable domain, with the rest looked up from reference TRBV1 and TRBJ2-7, is VTLLEQNPRWRLVPRGQAVNLRCILKNSQYPWMSWYQQDLQKQLQWLFTLRSPGDKEVKSLPGADYLATRVTDTELRLQVANMSQGRTLYCTCSSQTYEQYFGPGTRLTVL.

This clone occurred a few times. Gene names are the mouse ones. The read finishes 4 residues shy of the CDR3 end, and the germline J gene is used to complete it. Other DNA sequences in the sample encode the same CDR3. This sequence joins TRBV1 and TRBJ2-7; 8 bases match TRBD2. Germline CDR1 is NSQYPW and CDR2 is LRSPGD (reference sequence). CDR3 size: 14 residues. The sequenced CDR3 bases are TGCACCTGCAGTGCAGATCCCTGGGGGGAT. It encodes CTCSADPWGD. The full CDR3 reads CTCSADPWGDEQYF.

This clone came up a few times. Any gene name here is a mouse gene name. The CDR3 DNA, read in part, is TGTGCCAGCAGGCCATCTGCAAACTCC. Translation gives CASRPSANS. The full CDR3 reads CASRPSANSDYTF. V is TRBV13-3 and J is TRBJ1-2; D is unresolved. The read is 4 residues too short to cover the CDR3 end, so that end is filled in from the germline J gene. Germline V gene sequence: CDR1 NNHDY, CDR2 SYVADS. The V end lost 5 bases, the J end lost 0 bases, and 8 bases lay between the germline ends. The CDR3 length is 13 residues.

A note on this clone: Gene names follow the mouse nomenclature. The DNA ends 4 residues before the CDR3 does, and the rest of the CDR3 is filled in from the germline J gene. This rearrangement joins TRBV19 to TRBJ2-1, with 10 nucleotides matching TRBD1. Germline V gene data show CDR1 as FNHDT and CDR2 as SITEND (reference sequence). With 5 bases clipped from V and 2 bases from J, the junction kept 1 base outside the gene matches. CDR3 length: 14 amino acids. The CDR3 DNA, read in part, is TGTGCCAGCAGCGGACAGGGGGACTATGCT. It codes for CASSGQGDYA. The CDR3 in its entirety is CASSGQGDYAEQFF. Filled out from reference TRBV19 and TRBJ2-1, the complete variable domain reads GGIITQTPKFLIGQEGQKLTLKCQQNFNHDTMYWYRQDSGKGLRLIYYSITENDLQKGDLSEGYDASREKKSSFSLTVTSAQKNEMAVFLCASSGQGDYAEQFFGPGTRLTVL.

This clone showed up just a few times. Gene labels here are mouse ones. The sequence runs out 4 residues before the end of the CDR3; the remainder is reconstructed from the germline J gene. The chain is built from TRBV5 and TRBJ2-7; 8 bases map to TRBD2. The V gene's germline CDR1 is LGHNA and CDR2 YNLKQL (reference sequence). The CDR3 is 14 amino acids. Trimming cost V 4 bases and J 3 bases; bases outside gene matches: 5. The sequenced CDR3 bases are TGTGCCAGCAGCCTCTGGGGGGCCGACTAT. This sequence encodes CASSLWGADY. The entire CDR3 reads CASSLWGADYEQYF.

This clone has just a few counts. The listed genes are named as in mouse. The read ends 4 residues early relative to the CDR3; the germline J gene fills the gap. V is TRBV19 and J is TRBJ2-1; 14 positions agree with TRBD2. The V segment lost 5 bases and the J segment 2 bases; nucleotides outside the gene matches: 6. The CDR3 runs to 17 residues. In germline, CDR1 is FNHDT, CDR2 SITEND (reference sequence). This chain's CDR3 is CASRNRDWGGDYAEQFF. The sequenced part of the CDR3 DNA is TGTGCCAGCAGGAACCGGGACTGGGGGGGCGACTATGCT.

In this sample, this clone turned up a few times. The germline and genes are mouse ones. CDR3 amino acids: CASGDVGLGGNQDTQYF. CDR3 bases read: TGTGCCAGCGGTGATGTGGGACTGGGGGGTAACCAAGAC. The chain is built from TRBV13-2 and TRBJ2-5, with TRBD2 matching 12 bases. The CDR3 extends 4 residues past the end of the read, so its final part is completed from the germline J gene. CDR3 size: 17 residues. J lost 0 bases, V lost 0 bases, and 2 bases had no gene match. Germline CDR1 and CDR2: NNHNN and SYGAGS (reference sequence).

A few counts support this clone. Germline and genes: mouse. Partial CDR3 DNA: TGTGCCAGCAGTGATGCACAGGACAGGGGGAATGCT. It yields the protein CASSDAQDRGNA. The full CDR3 reads CASSDAQDRGNAEQFF. This chain connects TRBV13-1 to TRBJ2-1; TRBD1 agrees at 10 bases. The CDR3 is cut off 4 residues early in the read; its end comes from the germline J gene. V was pared by 0 bases and J by 5 bases, with 5 bases of the junction left unmatched. The V gene's germline CDR1 is NSHNY and CDR2 SYGAGN. The CDR3 has 16 amino acids.

This clone was picked up many times. Here the gene names and germline are mouse. The read halts 3 residues ahead of the CDR3 end, with the missing end drawn from the germline J gene. The rearrangement joins TRBV13-1 to TRBJ1-6; maybe TRBD1 (5 bases). TRBJ1-6 is assigned to the ORF class and has an uncertain function. CDR3 length: 17 residues. Germline V gene data show CDR1 as NSHNY and CDR2 as SYGAGN. With 0 bases removed from V and 0 bases from J, the gap between germline ends came to 10 bases. This chain's CDR3 is CASSDARTTSYNSPLYF. Incomplete CDR3 DNA: TGTGCCAGCAGTGATGCAAGGACAACTTCCTATAATTCGCCC.

In regard to this clone: Mouse gene names apply. The read terminates 4 residues before the CDR3 end, so the remaining end is supplied by the germline J gene. The chain couples TRBV13-3 to TRBJ2-7; 12 bases are shared with TRBD1. The CDR3 runs 14 residues. Germline trimming cut 6 bases from V and 3 bases from J; bases unmatched to any gene: 4. Germline V lookup: CDR1 NNHDY, CDR2 SYVADS. The CDR3: CASKGQGALYEQYF. Incomplete CDR3 DNA: TGTGCCAGCAAGGGACAGGGGGCCCTCTAT.

As regards this clone: Each gene name is a mouse one. The CDR3 is cut off 4 residues early in the read; its end comes from the germline J gene. This chain connects TRBV5 to TRBJ2-5; 7 bases match TRBD1. After removal of 0 bases from V and 0 bases from J, the junction contained 6 bases not matched to a gene. The CDR3 has 17 residues. CDR1 and CDR2 (germline): LGHNA, YNLKQL (reference sequence). The sequenced CDR3 bases are TGTGCCAGCAGCCAAGATCTCACAGGGGTGAACCAAGAC. Translated: CASSQDLTGVNQD. The entire CDR3 is CASSQDLTGVNQDTQYF.

With regard to this clone: Each gene name is a mouse one. The read gets to within 4 residues of the CDR3 end, and the germline J gene fills in the rest. The genes are TRBV13-3 and TRBJ2-5; maybe TRBD1 (5 bases). The CDR3 has 14 residues. CDR1 is NNHDY and CDR2 is SYVADS in the germline V gene. The CDR3 DNA, read in part, is TGTGCCAGCAGTGATGCGCCAGGGAGGGAC. Its translation: CASSDAPGRD. The full CDR3 is CASSDAPGRDTQYF.

This clone has a handful of counts. Genes and germline are mouse. The sequence runs out 4 residues before the end of the CDR3; the remainder is reconstructed from the germline J gene. The chain links TRBV5 to TRBJ2-5; the match to TRBD2 covers 8 bases. The germline V gene has CDR1 LGHNA and CDR2 YNLKQL (reference sequence). V lost 3 bases and J lost 2; bases outside the gene matches: 4. The CDR3 runs 15 residues. CDR3 DNA (partial): TGTGCCAGCAGCCACTCTACTGGGGGCCAAGAC. This encodes CASSHSTGGQD. The full-length CDR3 reads as CASSHSTGGQDTQYF.

Details on this clone: The gene symbols are mouse symbols. Sequencing ends 4 residues short of the CDR3 end; the germline J gene provides the rest. V is TRBV17 and J is TRBJ2-1, with a possible D match to TRBD2 (5 bases). From germline, CDR1 is MNHDT and CDR2 YYDKIL. Trimming stripped 2 bases from V and 3 bases from J, with 8 bases between. The CDR3 has 14 residues. The DNA read from the CDR3 is TGTGCTAGCAGTAGACTGGGTTCCTATGCT. This gives the protein CASSRLGSYA. From start to end, the CDR3 is CASSRLGSYAEQFF.

Turning to this clone: All gene names here are mouse names. The CDR3 end lies 4 residues beyond the end of the read and is filled in from the germline J gene. V usage is TRBV13-1 and J usage is TRBJ2-5; 7 bases align to TRBD2. The length of the CDR3 is 15 residues. V lost 1 base to trimming and J lost 0 bases; unmatched junction nucleotides: 2. Germline V lookup: CDR1 NSHNY, CDR2 SYGAGN. The covered CDR3 bases are TGTGCCAGCAGTGATCCTGGGGGTAACCAAGAC. Translating it yields CASSDPGGNQD. Given in full, the CDR3 is CASSDPGGNQDTQYF.

Regarding this clone: Here the gene names and germline are mouse. The read gets to within 4 residues of the CDR3 end, and the germline J gene fills in the rest. The chain combines TRBV13-1 with TRBJ1-1; tentatively, D is TRBD1 (5 bases). Germline CDR1 is NSHNY and CDR2 is SYGAGN. V was trimmed by 0 bases and J by 4 bases, leaving 7 bases between them. The CDR3 extends over 13 amino acids. The part of the CDR3 DNA that was read is TGTGCCAGCAGTGATGGACAGAGCACA. Encoded protein: CASSDGQST. The whole CDR3 region reads CASSDGQSTEVFF.

The sample holds a few counts of this clone. Mouse germline and gene names are used. The CDR3 is cut off 4 residues early in the read; its end comes from the germline J gene. V usage is TRBV31 and J usage is TRBJ2-5; D remains ambiguous. Germline V gives CDR1 GKSSPN, CDR2 SITVG. This CDR3 region has 14 residues. V was trimmed by 0 bases and J by 0 bases, leaving 7 bases between them. This CDR3 reads CAWSLFFNQDTQYF. CDR3 DNA (partial): TGTGCCTGGAGTCTCTTTTTTAACCAAGAC.

This clone was observed a handful of times. The genes are named according to mouse. The read is 4 residues too short to cover the CDR3 end, so that end is filled in from the germline J gene. The same CDR3 can be traced to other DNA sequences in this sample. The V and J genes are TRBV13-1 and TRBJ2-3, with 9 positions matching TRBD1. The germline gives CDR1 NSHNY, CDR2 SYGAGN. J was trimmed by 1 base and V by 1 base; bases with no gene match: 4. This CDR3 is 16 amino acids long. CDR3 sequence: CASSDLGQGGAETLYF. The sequenced CDR3 bases are TGTGCCAGCAGTGATTTGGGACAGGGTGGTGCAGAA.

This clone appeared many times. Gene names and germline refer to mouse. The read gets to within 4 residues of the CDR3 end, and the germline J gene fills in the rest. The same CDR3 is also encoded by other DNA sequences in this sample. The V gene is TRBV12-1, the J gene TRBJ1-2; D is unresolved. This CDR3 spans 13 amino acids. The ends were cut back, 2 bases at V and 0 bases at J, with 6 bases in the middle. Germline CDR1 is SGHSN and CDR2 is HYEKVE. The CDR3 here is CASSPHPNSDYTF. The sequenced part of the CDR3 DNA is TGTGCCAGCTCTCCACATCCAAACTCC.

In the case of this clone: Gene names follow the mouse nomenclature. The missing CDR3 end, 4 residues past where the read stops, is filled in from the germline J gene. The chain uses TRBV13-1 and TRBJ1-1, with TRBD1 as a possible D gene (6 bases). This CDR3 is built from 12 residues. The germline V gene encodes CDR1 NSHNY and CDR2 SYGAGN. The DNA read from the CDR3 is TGTGCCAGCAGTGATGAGGGGGAA. Translating it yields CASSDEGE. The full CDR3 sequence reads CASSDEGEEVFF.